This T cell receptor (beta chain) was sequenced for a study of shared clonotypes between healthy human individuals. V lost 9 bases to trimming and J lost 0 bases; unmatched junction nucleotides: 2. The germline V gene has CDR1 SNHLY and CDR2 FYNNEI. The CDR3 is 12 amino acids. The naive CD8 population came from CD45RO-negative cells selected for CCR7, without terminally differentiated effector memory CD45RA+ cells. The study, taken as a whole, reports: Non-shared clonotypes had lower generation probabilities than those shared by all four donors.

Worth noting for this clone: Its antigen is still unknown.

Using approximately 190 ng DNA, tens of thousands of T cell genomes, the sorted-subset replicate PCRs were run. Only in-frame clones appear in the TCRdb table, and some are missing; sequencing was by immunoSEQ multiplex PCR. Of some 580,000 clones detected, about 98% appear once; the ten largest clones hold 0.3%. The clonotype was recovered from a man aged 30 to 45 in good health. The rearrangement links TRBV2 to TRBJ2-7; 7 bases line up with TRBD1. Material: naive CD8+ T cells sorted from blood. CDR3 bases: TGTGCCAGGGGGACAGCCTCCTACGAGCAGTACTTC. It encodes CARGTASYEQYF. Complete variable domain (other parts from reference TRBV2 and TRBJ2-7): EPEVTQTPSHQVTQMGQEVILRCVPISNHLYFYWYRQILGQKVEFLVSFYNNEISEKSEIFDDQFSVERPDGSNFTLKIRSTKLEDSAMYFCARGTASYEQYFGPGTRLTVT.